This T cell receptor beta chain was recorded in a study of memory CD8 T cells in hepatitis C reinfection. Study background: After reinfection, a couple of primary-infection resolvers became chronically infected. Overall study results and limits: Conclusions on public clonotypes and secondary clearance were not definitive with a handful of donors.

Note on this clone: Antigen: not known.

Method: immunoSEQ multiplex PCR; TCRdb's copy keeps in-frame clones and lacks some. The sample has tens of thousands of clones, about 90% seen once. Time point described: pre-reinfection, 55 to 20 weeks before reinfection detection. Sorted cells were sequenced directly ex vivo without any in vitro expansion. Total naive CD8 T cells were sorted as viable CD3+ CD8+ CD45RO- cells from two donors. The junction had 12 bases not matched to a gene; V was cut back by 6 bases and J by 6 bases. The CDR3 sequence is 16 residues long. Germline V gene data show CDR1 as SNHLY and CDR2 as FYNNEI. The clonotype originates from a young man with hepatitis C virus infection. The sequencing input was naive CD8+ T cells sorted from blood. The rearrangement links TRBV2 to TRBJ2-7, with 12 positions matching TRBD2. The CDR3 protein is CASSDPSGRAGGEQYF. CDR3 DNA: TGTGCCAGCAGCGACCCTAGCGGGAGGGCCGGTGGCGAGCAGTACTTC. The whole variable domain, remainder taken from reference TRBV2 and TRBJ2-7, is EPEVTQTPSHQVTQMGQEVILRCVPISNHLYFYWYRQILGQKVEFLVSFYNNEISEKSEIFDDQFSVERPDGSNFTLKIRSTKLEDSAMYFCASSDPSGRAGGEQYFGPGTRLTVT.